Below, one T cell receptor (beta chain) is given with its context. CDR3 length: 15 amino acids. V was clipped by 0 bases and J by 5 bases; unmatched bases: 6. From germline, CDR1 is KGHSH and CDR2 LQKENI. The data belong to a study of blood T cell repertoires in COVID-19. Study summary: Acute and convalescent COVID-19 samples came from the United States, Italy and Spain.

Generated by immunoSEQ multiplex PCR, the TCRdb table keeps only in-frame clones and is missing some. The table includes fewer than 85,000 clones, more than 75% detected once. What was sequenced was peripheral blood. This TCR was recovered from a human donor in a cohort sampled during active COVID-19. The chain couples TRBV18 to TRBJ2-7; 8 bases line up with TRBD1. The CDR3 spells CASSPPTGQGHEQYF. DNA of the CDR3: TGTGCCAGCTCACCACCGACTGGACAGGGCCACGAGCAGTACTTC.